These 24 T cell receptor beta chains were sequenced from one sample in a study of cytomegalovirus exposure and HLA in healthy donors. With 60 Vbeta and 13 Jbeta primers, the PCR was carried out. Sequencing was performed with immunoSEQ multiplex PCR; in TCRdb, only in-frame clones are kept and a portion is missing. The sample carries 210,000 or so clones, 77% recorded once. Specimen: PBMCs. Receptors were obtained from a woman aged 25-40 years in good health and CMV-seropositive.

This chain connects TRBV5-1 to TRBJ1-2; D perhaps matches TRBD1 (5 bases). The V end lost 2 bases, the J end lost 3 bases, and 14 bases lay between the germline ends. Germline-derived CDR1 and CDR2 are SGHRS and YFSETQ. This CDR3 contains 15 residues. The CDR3 DNA sequence: TGCGCCAGCAGCTTCGGGGCGGGGGTTTACTATGGCTACACCTTC. The encoded protein is CASSFGAGVYYGYTF.

The chain combines TRBV11-2 with TRBJ2-3; 7 nucleotides match TRBD2. Germline loops: CDR1 SGHAT, CDR2 FQNNGV. With V trimmed by 1 base and J by 0 bases, 1 base remained unmatched. The length of the CDR3 is 15 residues. The CDR3 sequence is CASSLGAGSTDTQYF. Written as DNA, the CDR3 is TGTGCCAGCAGCTTAGGAGCGGGGAGCACAGATACGCAGTATTTT.

This clone was recorded once. V and J are TRBV7-3 and TRBJ2-1, with D tentatively TRBD2 (6 bases). Germline V lookup: CDR1 SGHTA, CDR2 FQGTGA. V shed 5 bases and J shed 8 bases, with 13 bases lying between them. The CDR3 extends over 13 amino acids. CDR3 in amino acids: CASSRGRIDEQFF. CDR3 DNA: TGTGCCAGCAGCCGAGGGAGGATCGATGAGCAGTTCTTC.

The CDR3 region is CASSQVSKASGQLNTEAFF. CDR3 nucleotides: TGTGCCAGCAGCCAAGTATCGAAGGCTTCGGGACAGTTGAACACTGAAGCTTTCTTT. This chain joins TRBV14 and TRBJ1-1, with 7 positions matching TRBD1. This CDR3 is built from 19 residues. Germline CDR1 is SGHDN and CDR2 is FVKESK. The junction had 14 bases not matched to a gene; V was cut back by 1 base and J by 0 bases. Looking up the rest from reference TRBV14 and TRBJ1-1 gives the full variable domain: EAGVTQFPSHSVIEKGQTVTLRCDPISGHDNLYWYRRVMGKEIKFLLHFVKESKQDESGMPNNRFLAERTGGTYSTLKVQPAELEDSGVYFCASSQVSKASGQLNTEAFFGQGTRLTVV.

This clone was seen a few times. V is TRBV7-2 and J is TRBJ2-6, with D perhaps matching TRBD2 (5 bases). This CDR3 is 15 amino acids long. The V gene lost 5 bases and the J gene lost 0 bases, with 8 bases spanning the gap. CDR1 and CDR2 (germline): SGHTA, FQGNSA. The CDR3 DNA sequence: TGTGCCAGCAGCCCACGGGACTCTGGGGCCAACGTCCTGACTTTC. Its translation is CASSPRDSGANVLTF.

This sequence joins TRBV11-2 and TRBJ1-2; no firm D call. The V gene lost 7 bases and the J gene lost 2 bases, with 11 bases spanning the gap. Germline CDR1 reads SGHAT; CDR2 reads FQNNGV. The CDR3 contains 13 residues. CDR3 nucleotide sequence: TGTGCCAGCACTCCGAGGCTAAACTATGGCTACACCTTC. Amino acid sequence: CASTPRLNYGYTF.

The gene calls are TRBV5-4 and TRBJ2-1; 12 positions match TRBD2. Germline trimming cut 4 bases from V and 7 bases from J; bases unmatched to any gene: 9. The CDR3 length is 16 residues. Germline V lookup: CDR1 SGHNT, CDR2 YYREEE (reference sequence). In DNA form, the CDR3 reads TGTGCCAGCAGCCCGAAACTAGCGGGAGGTCATAATGAGCAGTTCTTC. It yields the protein CASSPKLAGGHNEQFF.

The chain links TRBV4-2 to TRBJ1-5; D may be TRBD1 (5 bases). Germline CDR1 LGHNA, CDR2 YNFKEQ. CDR3 length: 14 amino acids. V shed 4 bases and J shed 6 bases, with 13 bases lying between them. The CDR3 nucleotides are TGTGCCAGCAGCCCCTGGGGTAGGGGTCAGCCCCAGCATTTT. Protein sequence: CASSPWGRGQPQHF.

The genes are TRBV2 and TRBJ1-5; D remains ambiguous. V was shortened by 4 bases and J by 3 bases, with 7 bases between the two germline ends. The germline gives CDR1 SNHLY, CDR2 FYNNEI. The CDR3 extends over 13 amino acids. In nucleotides, the CDR3 is TGTGCCAGCAGTGTGAGTGTCAATCAGCCCCAGCATTTT. It yields the protein CASSVSVNQPQHF.

V and J are TRBV28 and TRBJ1-5, with a weak D call TRBD1 (5 bases). This CDR3 has 16 residues. The V end was cut by 5 bases, the J end by 5 bases, with 19 bases between. CDR1 is MDHEN, CDR2 SYDVKM, per germline. CDR3 region: CASSPSRGWGDQPQHF. The CDR3 coding sequence is TGTGCCAGCAGTCCAAGTAGAGGGTGGGGGGATCAGCCCCAGCATTTT.

This clone was detected only a few times. The chain has TRBV15 and TRBJ2-1; the D gene is possibly TRBD1 (5 bases). Germline CDR1 LNHNV, CDR2 YYDKDF (reference sequence). V was trimmed by 3 bases and J by 8 bases, leaving 14 bases between them. The CDR3 spans 14 residues. DNA for the CDR3: TGTGCCACCAGCAGGCCGGACAAGCTGGATGAGCAGTTCTTC. Its translation: CATSRPDKLDEQFF.

The V gene is TRBV30, the J gene TRBJ2-1, with 10 positions matching TRBD2. Per the germline V gene, CDR1 is GTSNPN and CDR2 is SVGIG (reference sequence). The CDR3 covers 12 residues. The DNA for the CDR3 is TGTGGGCGGTCTAGCGGGAGCAATGAGCAGTTCTTC. Its translation: CGRSSGSNEQFF.

The V call is TRBV18, the J call TRBJ2-7; 7 bases fit TRBD1. The CDR3 length is 14 residues. The V and J ends lost 3 bases and 3 bases, in that order; junction bases with no gene match: 5. The germline V gene encodes CDR1 KGHSH and CDR2 LQKENI. CDR3 DNA: TGTGCCAGCTCACCCGACAGGGTATTCTACGAGCAGTACTTC. As protein: CASSPDRVFYEQYF. Looking up the rest from reference TRBV18 and TRBJ2-7 gives the full variable domain: NAGVMQNPRHLVRRRGQEARLRCSPMKGHSHVYWYRQLPEEGLKFMVYLQKENIIDESGMPKERFSAEFPKEGPSILRIQQVVRGDSAAYFCASSPDRVFYEQYFGPGTRLTVT.

V usage is TRBV19 and J usage is TRBJ1-4; 8 bases are shared with TRBD1. This CDR3 spans 15 amino acids. Germline V lookup: CDR1 LNHDA, CDR2 SQIVND (reference sequence). V dropped 5 bases and J dropped 5; count of bases not matched to a gene: 7. In DNA form, the CDR3 reads TGTGCCAGTAGTCCATGGACAGGGAACAATGAAAAACTGTTTTTT. This encodes CASSPWTGNNEKLFF.

The genes are TRBV5-8 and TRBJ2-5; 7 bases line up with TRBD1. After removal of 0 bases from V and 4 bases from J, the junction contained 3 bases not matched to a gene. The CDR3 covers 14 residues. The germline V gene has CDR1 SGHTS and CDR2 YDEGEE. The CDR3 protein is CASSLEGAAETQYF. For the CDR3, the DNA is TGTGCCAGCAGCTTGGAGGGGGCAGCAGAGACCCAGTACTTC.

The J gene is TRBJ2-5, the V gene TRBV5-1, with TRBD1 matching over 7 bases. V lost 4 bases, J lost 2 bases, and 8 bases stayed unmatched. The CDR3 sequence is 15 residues long. Germline-derived CDR1 and CDR2 are SGHRS and YFSETQ. CDR3 DNA sequence: TGCGCCAGCAGCCCCGACAGGGTAGGGCAAGAGACCCAGTACTTC. The encoded protein is CASSPDRVGQETQYF.

This clone was seen a few times. The CDR3 DNA reads as TGTGCCAGCAGCTTACTGCCAGGGCTGAGCGAGCAGTACTTC. Translation: CASSLLPGLSEQYF. The rearrangement links TRBV7-2 to TRBJ2-7, with D possibly matching TRBD1 (5 bases). Per the germline V gene, CDR1 is SGHTA and CDR2 is FQGNSA. The CDR3 contains 14 residues. Trimming removed 2 bases from V and 6 bases from J, with 14 bases in between. Using reference TRBV7-2 and TRBJ2-7 for the parts outside the CDR3, the full variable domain is GAGVSQSPSNKVTEKGKDVELRCDPISGHTALYWYRQSLGQGLEFLIYFQGNSAPDKSGLPSDRFSAERTGGSVSTLTIQRTQQEDSAVYLCASSLLPGLSEQYFGPGTRLTVT.

This sequence joins TRBV7-8 and TRBJ1-1; D possibly corresponds to TRBD1 (5 bases). CDR3 length equals 16 residues. Trimming stripped 6 bases from V and 5 bases from J, with 22 bases between. Germline assignment: CDR1 SGHVS and CDR2 FQNEAQ. CDR3 protein: CASRPDSSRSGTEAFF. For the CDR3, the DNA is TGTGCCAGCAGGCCCGACAGCAGCCGCAGCGGGACTGAAGCTTTCTTT.

There are a few counts of this clone. This chain links TRBV11-3 with TRBJ2-7; no clear D. The germline V and J ends were trimmed by 0 bases and 5 bases, with 8 bases remaining between them. CDR3 length: 13 amino acids. Germline CDR1 and CDR2: SGHNT and YENEEA. The CDR3 is CASSLEPRDEQYF. The CDR3 DNA sequence: TGTGCCAGCAGCTTAGAACCACGGGACGAGCAGTACTTC.

The genes are TRBV28 and TRBJ2-5, with D tentatively TRBD1 (6 bases). This CDR3 has 14 amino acids. CDR1 MDHEN and CDR2 SYDVKM come from the germline V gene. The V end was cut by 5 bases, the J end by 5 bases, with 15 bases between. Written as DNA, the CDR3 is TGTGCCAGCAGTCCCTCGGACAGATGGGAGACCCAGTACTTC. This codes for CASSPSDRWETQYF. The entire variable domain, with the rest obtained from reference TRBV28 and TRBJ2-5, is as follows: DVKVTQSSRYLVKRTGEKVFLECVQDMDHENMFWYRQDPGLGLRLIYFSYDVKMKEKGDIPEGYSVSREKKERFSLILESASTNQTSMYLCASSPSDRWETQYFGPGTRLLVL.

Of note for this clone: A read error may account for a junction end that differs from germline. This chain connects TRBV6-6 to TRBJ1-5; 8 positions match TRBD1. This CDR3 has 16 residues. Germline V gene data show CDR1 as MNHNY and CDR2 as SVGAGI (reference sequence). CDR3 amino acids: CAGSYPGGDSNQPQHF. The CDR3 coding sequence is TGTGCCGGCAGTTATCCAGGGGGCGATAGCAATCAGCCCCAGCATTTT.

The chain joins TRBV5-1 to TRBJ1-6; no clear D gene. The CDR3 length is 14 residues. Germline CDR1 is SGHRS and CDR2 is YFSETQ. The V end was cut by 0 bases, the J end by 10 bases, with 11 bases between. As DNA, the CDR3 is TGCGCCAGCAGCTTGGCCTGGTTGGGCTCACCCCTCCACTTT. Protein product: CASSLAWLGSPLHF.

J is TRBJ1-1 and V is TRBV28; a possible D gene is TRBD1 (5 bases). Per the germline V gene, CDR1 is MDHEN and CDR2 is SYDVKM. There are 15 residues in the CDR3. With 7 bases removed from V and 0 bases from J, the gap between germline ends came to 15 bases. The CDR3 nucleotides read TGTGCCAGCACCCTACCAGGGTCAATGAACACTGAAGCTTTCTTT. Translation: CASTLPGSMNTEAFF.

Turning to this clone: The same CDR3 can be traced to other DNA sequences in this sample. This rearrangement joins TRBV28 to TRBJ1-5; weak D call: TRBD1 (5 bases). Germline loops: CDR1 MDHEN, CDR2 SYDVKM. Trimming removed 3 bases from V and 1 base from J, with 10 bases in between. The length of the CDR3 is 15 residues. This chain's CDR3 is CASSLSGLSNQPQHF. DNA for the CDR3: TGTGCCAGCAGTTTGTCAGGGTTGAGCAATCAGCCCCAGCATTTT.